One and the same sample provided the 22 T cell receptor beta chains below, sequenced in a study of shared clonotypes between healthy human individuals. Clones were read by immunoSEQ multiplex PCR, and TCRdb kept only the in-frame ones, dropping some. The sample has 2 million to 2.5 million clones; approximately 93% are singletons. Material: naive CD4+ T cells from PBMCs. Subset given: CD45RA+ positively selected. All receptors come from a man aged 18-30 years in good health. Some clones in this sample may be carry-over from other donors' samples.

The chain couples TRBV6-1 to TRBJ1-1, with D uncertain. CDR1 and CDR2 from the germline V gene are MNHNS and SASEGT. The CDR3 consists of 16 residues. The V end lost 3 bases, the J end lost 1 base, and 15 bases lay between the germline ends. The CDR3 region is CASSDSRGAGNTEAFF. The CDR3 DNA follows: TGTGCCAGCAGTGATTCACGGGGAGCCGGGAACACTGAAGCTTTCTTT.

The J gene is TRBJ1-4, the V gene TRBV9; perhaps TRBD1 as D (5 bases). Germline V gene data show CDR1 as SGDLS and CDR2 as YYNGEE. The V gene lost 3 bases and the J gene lost 4 bases, with 10 bases spanning the gap. The CDR3 extends over 14 amino acids. CDR3 sequence (DNA): TGTGCCAGCAGCGCGGGACCAAATAATGAAAAACTGTTTTTT. It is translated as CASSAGPNNEKLFF.

Points on this clone: Additional DNA sequences in this sample encode the identical CDR3. The chain has TRBV15 and TRBJ1-2; D is unclear. The CDR3 sequence is 13 residues long. From germline, CDR1 is LNHNV and CDR2 YYDKDF (reference sequence). V lost 0 bases and J lost 5, with 7 bases in between. The CDR3 region has the DNA TGTGCCACCAGCAGAGATAAAGGATATGGCTACACCTTC. Translation gives CATSRDKGYGYTF.

V usage is TRBV7-3 and J usage is TRBJ2-5; D may be TRBD1 (6 bases). The V gene's germline CDR1 is SGHTA and CDR2 FQGTGA. The CDR3 has 14 amino acids. With 1 base removed from V and 5 bases from J, the gap between germline ends came to 11 bases. The CDR3, as DNA: TGTGCCAGCAGCTTAATGGGGCAGGGGGAGACCCAGTACTTC. Translated, it gives CASSLMGQGETQYF. The whole variable domain, remainder taken from reference TRBV7-3 and TRBJ2-5, is GAGVSQTPSNKVTEKGKYVELRCDPISGHTALYWYRQSLGQGPEFLIYFQGTGAADDSGLPNDRFFAVRPEGSVSTLKIQRTERGDSAVYLCASSLMGQGETQYFGPGTRLLVL.

V is TRBV2 and J is TRBJ1-3; unclear D gene. Germline lookup yields CDR1 SNHLY and CDR2 FYNNEI. The CDR3 has 14 residues. V was trimmed by 6 bases and J by 4 bases, leaving 13 bases between them. The CDR3 DNA is TGTGCCAGCAGCCTACACGATTTGGGAAACACCATATATTTT. Translation gives CASSLHDLGNTIYF. Supplemented by reference TRBV2 and TRBJ1-3, the full variable domain reads EPEVTQTPSHQVTQMGQEVILRCVPISNHLYFYWYRQILGQKVEFLVSFYNNEISEKSEIFDDQFSVERPDGSNFTLKIRSTKLEDSAMYFCASSLHDLGNTIYFGEGSWLTVV.

The chain combines TRBV30 with TRBJ2-2; D may match TRBD1 or TRBD2 (7 bases each). Germline-derived CDR1 and CDR2 are GTSNPN and SVGIG (reference sequence). Trimming took 5 bases from V and 6 from J, leaving 19 bases between them. The CDR3 has 15 amino acids. The CDR3 DNA reads as TGTGCCTGGCGCCACCCAGGGGGAGGGCCCGGGGAGCTGTTTTTT. It is translated as CAWRHPGGGPGELFF.

V and J are TRBV5-1 and TRBJ2-1; 7 bases align to TRBD2. Germline assignment: CDR1 SGHRS and CDR2 YFSETQ. This CDR3 contains 12 residues. J gave up 6 bases and V 4 bases, and 1 base lay outside the gene matches. The CDR3 reads CASSRGVNEQFF. CDR3 nucleotides: TGCGCCAGCAGCCGGGGGGTCAATGAGCAGTTCTTC. Filled out from reference TRBV5-1 and TRBJ2-1, the complete variable domain reads KAGVTQTPRYLIKTRGQQVTLSCSPISGHRSVSWYQQTPGQGLQFLFEYFSETQRNKGNFPGRFSGRQFSNSRSEMNVSTLELGDSALYLCASSRGVNEQFFGPGTRLTVL.

The chain couples TRBV7-2 to TRBJ1-2, with D perhaps TRBD1 (5 bases). CDR1 is SGHTA, CDR2 FQGNSA, per germline. The CDR3 extends over 15 amino acids. V shed 5 bases and J shed 3 bases, with 16 bases lying between them. The CDR3 loop is CASSARRQGHYGYTF. The CDR3 bases are TGTGCCAGCAGCGCCCGCCGCCAGGGTCACTATGGCTACACCTTC.

V is TRBV9 and J is TRBJ2-1; 9 bases are shared with TRBD2. The J segment lost 4 bases and the V segment lost 3 bases, leaving 5 bases of the junction unmatched. Germline V gene lookup returns CDR1 SGDLS and CDR2 YYNGEE. CDR3 size: 15 residues. The CDR3 bases are TGTGCCAGCAGCGAGGCGACTAGCGGATACAATGAGCAGTTCTTC. This sequence encodes CASSEATSGYNEQFF.

There are a few counts of this clone. CDR3 bases: TGTGCCAGCAGCCTCACAATTAACACTGAAGCTTTCTTT. As protein: CASSLTINTEAFF. This sequence joins TRBV2 and TRBJ1-1, with D unclear. This CDR3 is 13 amino acids long. In germline, CDR1 is SNHLY, CDR2 FYNNEI. Trimming took 6 bases from V and 2 from J, leaving 10 bases between them.

CDR3 DNA: TGCGCCACCCCTGAGGCAGGGAGGGTTGGAAACACCATATATTTT. It is translated as CATPEAGRVGNTIYF. V is TRBV10-1 and J is TRBJ1-3; maybe TRBD1 (5 bases). Trimming removed 10 bases from V and 3 bases from J, with 19 bases in between. The CDR3 covers 15 residues. CDR1 is WNHNN, CDR2 SYGVQD, per germline (reference sequence).

The V gene is TRBV28, the J gene TRBJ1-5; 9 bases align to TRBD1. Germline trimming cut 2 bases from V and 9 bases from J; bases unmatched to any gene: 11. From germline, CDR1 is MDHEN and CDR2 SYDVKM. This CDR3 is built from 16 residues. The CDR3: CASSLVGQGPRWPQHF. CDR3 sequence (DNA): TGTGCCAGCAGTTTAGTGGGACAGGGACCCAGGTGGCCCCAGCATTTT.

The chain has TRBV5-1 and TRBJ2-1; 11 bases agree with TRBD2. The CDR3 covers 14 residues. In germline, CDR1 is SGHRS, CDR2 YFSETQ. The junction had 8 bases not matched to a gene; V was cut back by 5 bases and J by 10 bases. The CDR3 sequence: CASRQASGRYEQFF. The CDR3 nucleotides are TGCGCCAGCAGGCAGGCTAGCGGGAGGTACGAGCAGTTCTTC.

The chain uses TRBV6-5 and TRBJ2-1; 8 positions agree with TRBD2. This CDR3 region has 16 residues. With 0 bases clipped from V and 6 bases from J, the junction kept 7 bases outside the gene matches. Germline values: CDR1 MNHEY, CDR2 SVGAGI. In DNA form, the CDR3 reads TGTGCCAGCAGTTACTCAGGGGCCAGCGGGGGCAATGAGCAGTTCTTC. Translating it yields CASSYSGASGGNEQFF.

J is TRBJ1-4 and V is TRBV28; no clear D gene. The CDR3 is 18 amino acids. Deletions cut 5 bases from V and 0 bases from J, with 19 bases between. The germline V gene has CDR1 MDHEN and CDR2 SYDVKM. The CDR3 sequence: CASSPGPLFVATNEKLFF. CDR3 in DNA: TGTGCCAGCAGTCCTGGACCCCTTTTCGTTGCAACTAATGAAAAACTGTTTTTT.

V is TRBV7-2 and J is TRBJ1-1, with 7 bases matching TRBD1. Trimming took 4 bases from V and 1 from J; bases not matched to a gene: 3. The germline V gene has CDR1 SGHTA and CDR2 FQGNSA. The CDR3 runs 14 residues. CDR3 amino acids: CASSWDRSNTEAFF. The CDR3 DNA reads as TGTGCCAGCAGCTGGGACAGATCGAACACTGAAGCTTTCTTT.

This chain uses TRBV28 with TRBJ2-2, with 7 bases identical to TRBD1. From germline, CDR1 is MDHEN and CDR2 SYDVKM. The trim removed 8 bases at V and 0 bases at J, leaving 9 bases unmatched. CDR3 length: 16 amino acids. The CDR3 region is CASLQPGTANTGELFF. Written as DNA, the CDR3 is TGTGCCAGCTTACAACCTGGGACAGCGAACACCGGGGAGCTGTTTTTT.

The rearrangement uses TRBV9 and TRBJ2-3, with 9 positions matching TRBD1. In germline, CDR1 is SGDLS, CDR2 YYNGEE. J lost 6 bases, V lost 4 bases, and 6 bases had no gene match. The CDR3 is made up of 14 amino acids. The CDR3 protein is CASSRGDRVDTQYF. Written as DNA, the CDR3 is TGTGCCAGCAGCAGGGGGGACAGGGTGGATACGCAGTATTTT.

The chain combines TRBV6-1 with TRBJ2-3; perhaps TRBD1 as D (6 bases). Germline V gene data show CDR1 as MNHNS and CDR2 as SASEGT. V lost 5 bases and J lost 1, with 16 bases in between. The CDR3 is 16 residues long. Here the CDR3 reads CASSKGRAGGTDTQYF. DNA for the CDR3: TGTGCCAGCAGTAAAGGGAGAGCAGGGGGCACAGATACGCAGTATTTT.

V usage is TRBV28 and J usage is TRBJ2-7; D not resolved. V was pared by 6 bases and J by 5 bases, with 17 bases between. CDR1 is MDHEN and CDR2 is SYDVKM in the germline V gene. This CDR3 has 14 residues. The CDR3 loop is CASRPTLGLHEQYF. CDR3 coding DNA: TGTGCCAGCAGGCCAACGCTAGGCTTACACGAGCAGTACTTC.

The J gene is TRBJ1-4, the V gene TRBV2; D not certain. The CDR3 extends over 13 amino acids. CDR1 is SNHLY, CDR2 FYNNEI, per germline. Trimming stripped 6 bases from V and 5 bases from J, with 10 bases between. In DNA form, the CDR3 reads TGTGCCAGCAGCCTGGTGACCAATGAAAAACTGTTTTTT. Protein product: CASSLVTNEKLFF.

The rearrangement joins TRBV6-6 to TRBJ2-7; the D gene is possibly TRBD1 (5 bases). The CDR3 length is 16 residues. Deletions cut 4 bases from V and 5 bases from J, with 21 bases between. Germline CDR1 and CDR2: MNHNY and SVGAGI (reference sequence). In DNA form, the CDR3 reads TGTGCCAGCAGTTTAAAAGACGCAGGGTCTACCCACGAGCAGTACTTC. Protein sequence: CASSLKDAGSTHEQYF.